This entry lists 4 T cell receptor beta chains sequenced from one sample in a study of blood T cell repertoires in COVID-19 (TCRdb year 2020). Libraries were built with the immunoSEQ multiplex PCR assay. Sourced from immuneACCESS, this table was stored by TCRdb with only in-frame sequences that have V and J called. A share of the clones is absent; for the studies checked, an unresolved V gene accounts for under half, and the remainder has no known explanation. This sample lists 90,000 to 150,000 clones; 79% were detected once. The ten largest clonotypes hold about 4% of the sample. Input material: peripheral blood. The receptors were sampled from a woman of 80 years or more with acute or convalescent COVID-19.

Here the CDR3 DNA reads TGTGCCAGCAGCGAGGGGACAGGGGTTGGGACTGAAGCTTTCTTT. Its protein product is CASSEGTGVGTEAFF. The chain has TRBV9 and TRBJ1-1; TRBD1 matches at 10 bases. Germline CDR1 SGDLS, CDR2 YYNGEE. V lost 3 bases, J lost 5 bases, and 7 bases stayed unmatched. CDR3 size: 15 residues.

V usage is TRBV2 and J usage is TRBJ1-6; 7 bases are a match to TRBD1. The trim removed 6 bases at V and 14 bases at J, leaving 7 bases unmatched. This CDR3 region has 12 residues. Per the germline V gene, CDR1 is SNHLY and CDR2 is FYNNEI. The CDR3 nucleotides read TGTGCCAGCAGGGAGACAGGGACGGCCCTCCACTTT. It translates to CASRETGTALHF.

CDR3 residues: CASSVELAGGPIDNEQFF. In nucleotides, the CDR3 is TGTGCCAGCAGCGTAGAACTAGCGGGAGGGCCCATCGACAATGAGCAGTTCTTC. V gene TRBV9 combines with J gene TRBJ2-1; 13 nucleotides line up with TRBD2. Germline-derived CDR1 and CDR2 are SGDLS and YYNGEE. This CDR3 has 18 residues. J gave up 5 bases and V 0 bases, and 8 bases lay outside the gene matches.

This chain connects TRBV6-2 or TRBV6-3 to TRBJ1-1, with D unresolved. The V end was cut by 0 bases, the J end by 0 bases, with 17 bases between. Germline CDR1 MNHEY, CDR2 SVGEGT. The CDR3 runs to 18 residues. CDR3 in amino acids: CASSYSILPVEMNTEAFF. CDR3 sequence (DNA): TGTGCCAGCAGTTACTCGATATTACCGGTCGAGATGAACACTGAAGCTTTCTTT.